The text below deals with one TCR beta chain. Its specificity is not known. Looked up from germline, CDR1 is LNHDA and CDR2 is SQIVND (reference sequence). This CDR3 has 15 residues. Trimming took 5 bases from V and 5 from J, leaving 16 bases between them. The entry originates in a study of OX40 agonist ivuxolimab in advanced cancers. Study information: All patients had ivuxolimab intravenously every 2 weeks at 0.01 to 10 mg/kg. Overall study findings and caveats: Researchers report that CD8+ T cells had, on average, more expanded clones than CD4+.

The method was immunoSEQ multiplex PCR; TCRdb's version includes in-frame clones alone and lacks a portion of them. This table holds about 76,000 clones, around four fifths found once. The V gene is TRBV19, the J gene TRBJ1-5; a weak D match, TRBD1 (6 bases). The material was CD4+ or CD8+ T cells sorted from blood, obtained in a trial of the OX40 agonist ivuxolimab. The origin of this receptor is an adult with an advanced solid tumor such as melanoma, head and neck, liver or kidney cancer. The CDR3 DNA is TGTGCCAGTAGTGGCGGGTCCCGGGGGCATCAGCCCCAGCATTTT. Its protein is CASSGGSRGHQPQHF.